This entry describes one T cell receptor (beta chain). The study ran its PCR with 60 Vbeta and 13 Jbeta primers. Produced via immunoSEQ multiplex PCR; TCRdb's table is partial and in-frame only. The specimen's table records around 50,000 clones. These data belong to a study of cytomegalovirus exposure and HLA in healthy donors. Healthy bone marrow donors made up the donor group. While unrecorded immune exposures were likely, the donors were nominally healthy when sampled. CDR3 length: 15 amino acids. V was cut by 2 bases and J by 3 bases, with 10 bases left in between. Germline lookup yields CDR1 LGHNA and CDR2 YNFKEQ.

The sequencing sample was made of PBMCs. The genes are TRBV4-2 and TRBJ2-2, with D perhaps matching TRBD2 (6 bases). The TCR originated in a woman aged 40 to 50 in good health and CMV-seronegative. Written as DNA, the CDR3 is TGTGCCAGCAGCCAATCACGCGGGGACACCGGGGAGCTGTTTTTT. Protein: CASSQSRGDTGELFF.